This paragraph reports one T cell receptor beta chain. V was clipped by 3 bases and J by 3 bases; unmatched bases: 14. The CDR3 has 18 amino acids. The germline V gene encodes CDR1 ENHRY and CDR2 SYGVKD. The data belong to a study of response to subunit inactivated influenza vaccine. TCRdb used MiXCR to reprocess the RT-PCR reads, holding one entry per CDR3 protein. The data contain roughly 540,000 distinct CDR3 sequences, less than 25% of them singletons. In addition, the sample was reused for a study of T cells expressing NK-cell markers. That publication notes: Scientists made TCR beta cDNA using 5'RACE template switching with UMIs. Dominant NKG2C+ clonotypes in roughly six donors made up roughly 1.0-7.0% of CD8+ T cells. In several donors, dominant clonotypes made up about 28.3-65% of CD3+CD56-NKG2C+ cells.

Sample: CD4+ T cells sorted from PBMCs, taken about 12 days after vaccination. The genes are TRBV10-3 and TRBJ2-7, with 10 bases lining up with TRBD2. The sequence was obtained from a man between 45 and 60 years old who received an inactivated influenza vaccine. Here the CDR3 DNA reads TGTGCCATCAGTGAAAAGCGGGAGGGCGGGTCGGAACACTACGAGCAGTACTTC. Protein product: CAISEKREGGSEHYEQYF.